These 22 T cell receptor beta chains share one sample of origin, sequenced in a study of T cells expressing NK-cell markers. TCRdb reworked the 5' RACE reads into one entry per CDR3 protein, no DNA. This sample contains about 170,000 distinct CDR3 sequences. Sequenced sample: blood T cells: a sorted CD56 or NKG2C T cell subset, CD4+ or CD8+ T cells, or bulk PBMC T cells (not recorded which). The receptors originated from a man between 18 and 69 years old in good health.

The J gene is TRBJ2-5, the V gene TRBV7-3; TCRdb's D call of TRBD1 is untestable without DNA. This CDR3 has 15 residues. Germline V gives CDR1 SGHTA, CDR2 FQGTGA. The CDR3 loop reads CASSQKTGGQETQYF.

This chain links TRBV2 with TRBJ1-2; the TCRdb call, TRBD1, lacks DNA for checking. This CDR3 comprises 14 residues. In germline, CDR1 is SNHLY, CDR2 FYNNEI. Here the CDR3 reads CASSEGTGDYGYTF.

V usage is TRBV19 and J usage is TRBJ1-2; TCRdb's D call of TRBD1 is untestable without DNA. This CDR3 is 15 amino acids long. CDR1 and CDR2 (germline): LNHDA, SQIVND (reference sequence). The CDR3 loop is CASSTWTEKNYGYTF.

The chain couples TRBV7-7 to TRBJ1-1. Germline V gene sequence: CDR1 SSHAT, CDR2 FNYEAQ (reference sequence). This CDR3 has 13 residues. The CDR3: CASSLGQNTEAFF.

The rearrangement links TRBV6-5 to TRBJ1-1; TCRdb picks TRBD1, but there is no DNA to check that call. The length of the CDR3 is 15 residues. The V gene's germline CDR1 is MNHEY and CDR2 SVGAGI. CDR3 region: CASSYSAGLNTEAFF.

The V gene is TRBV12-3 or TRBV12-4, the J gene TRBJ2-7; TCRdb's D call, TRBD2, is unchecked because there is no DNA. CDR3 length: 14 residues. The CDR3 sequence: CASSPSGGGNEQYF.

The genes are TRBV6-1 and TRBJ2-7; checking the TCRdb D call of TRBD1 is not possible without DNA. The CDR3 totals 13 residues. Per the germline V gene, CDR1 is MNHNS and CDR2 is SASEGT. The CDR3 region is CASSEFETAEQYF.

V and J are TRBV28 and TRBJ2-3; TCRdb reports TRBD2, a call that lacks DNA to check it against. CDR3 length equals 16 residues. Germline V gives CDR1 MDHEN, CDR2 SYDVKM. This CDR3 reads CASSFGLAGTFDTQYF.

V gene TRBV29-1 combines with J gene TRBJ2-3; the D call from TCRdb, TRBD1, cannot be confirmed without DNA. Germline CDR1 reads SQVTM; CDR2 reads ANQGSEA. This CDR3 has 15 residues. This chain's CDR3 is CSVDLQGASTDTQYF.

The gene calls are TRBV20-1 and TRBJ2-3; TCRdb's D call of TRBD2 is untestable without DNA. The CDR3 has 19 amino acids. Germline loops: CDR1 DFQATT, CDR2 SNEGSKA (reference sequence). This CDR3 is CSARTSGPLRSFGTDTQYF.

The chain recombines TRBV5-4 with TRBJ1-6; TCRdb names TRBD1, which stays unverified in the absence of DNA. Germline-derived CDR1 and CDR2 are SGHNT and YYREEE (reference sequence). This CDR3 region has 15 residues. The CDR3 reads CASSLVPGGREPLHF.

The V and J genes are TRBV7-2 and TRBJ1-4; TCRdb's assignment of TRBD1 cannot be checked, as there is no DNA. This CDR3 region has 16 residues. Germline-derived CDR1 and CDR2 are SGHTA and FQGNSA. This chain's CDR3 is CASSLGTAGYDEKLFF.

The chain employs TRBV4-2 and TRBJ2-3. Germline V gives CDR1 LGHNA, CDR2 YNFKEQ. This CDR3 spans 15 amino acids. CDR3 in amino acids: CASSQDPVTTDTQYF.

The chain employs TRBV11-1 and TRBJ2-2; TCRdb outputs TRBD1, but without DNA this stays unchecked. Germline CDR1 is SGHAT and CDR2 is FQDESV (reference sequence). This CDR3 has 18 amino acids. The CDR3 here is CASSFRTGGLTNTGELFF.

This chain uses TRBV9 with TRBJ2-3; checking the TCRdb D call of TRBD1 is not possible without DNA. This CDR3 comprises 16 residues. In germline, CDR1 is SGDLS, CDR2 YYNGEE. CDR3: CASSVGPSDLDDTQYF.

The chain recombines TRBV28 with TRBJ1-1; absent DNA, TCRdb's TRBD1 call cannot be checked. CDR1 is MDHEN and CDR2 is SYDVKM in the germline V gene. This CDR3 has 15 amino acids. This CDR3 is CASSLGQGVDTEAFF.

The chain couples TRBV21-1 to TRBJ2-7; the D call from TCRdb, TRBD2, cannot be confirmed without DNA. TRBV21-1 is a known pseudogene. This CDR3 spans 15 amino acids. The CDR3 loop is CASSKVEGFGVEQYF.

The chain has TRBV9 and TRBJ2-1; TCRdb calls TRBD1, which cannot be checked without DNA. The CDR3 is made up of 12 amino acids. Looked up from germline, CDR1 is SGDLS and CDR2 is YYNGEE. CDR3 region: CASGAAPNEQFF.

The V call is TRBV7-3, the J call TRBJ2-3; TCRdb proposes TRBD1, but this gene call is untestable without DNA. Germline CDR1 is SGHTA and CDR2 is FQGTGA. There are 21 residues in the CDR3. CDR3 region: CASSFTPGRYLRGGSTDTQYF.

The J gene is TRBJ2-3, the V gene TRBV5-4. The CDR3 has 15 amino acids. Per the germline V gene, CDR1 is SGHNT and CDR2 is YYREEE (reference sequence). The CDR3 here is CASSPGQIGTDTQYF.

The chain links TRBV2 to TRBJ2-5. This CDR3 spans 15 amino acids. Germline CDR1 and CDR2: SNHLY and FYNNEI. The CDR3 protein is CASSEGYSTKETQYF. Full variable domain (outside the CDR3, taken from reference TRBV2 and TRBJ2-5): EPEVTQTPSHQVTQMGQEVILRCVPISNHLYFYWYRQILGQKVEFLVSFYNNEISEKSEIFDDQFSVERPDGSNFTLKIRSTKLEDSAMYFCASSEGYSTKETQYFGPGTRLLVL.

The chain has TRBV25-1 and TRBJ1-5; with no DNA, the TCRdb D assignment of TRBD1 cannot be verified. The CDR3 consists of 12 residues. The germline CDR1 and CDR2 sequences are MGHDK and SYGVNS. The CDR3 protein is CASNTGSQPQHF.